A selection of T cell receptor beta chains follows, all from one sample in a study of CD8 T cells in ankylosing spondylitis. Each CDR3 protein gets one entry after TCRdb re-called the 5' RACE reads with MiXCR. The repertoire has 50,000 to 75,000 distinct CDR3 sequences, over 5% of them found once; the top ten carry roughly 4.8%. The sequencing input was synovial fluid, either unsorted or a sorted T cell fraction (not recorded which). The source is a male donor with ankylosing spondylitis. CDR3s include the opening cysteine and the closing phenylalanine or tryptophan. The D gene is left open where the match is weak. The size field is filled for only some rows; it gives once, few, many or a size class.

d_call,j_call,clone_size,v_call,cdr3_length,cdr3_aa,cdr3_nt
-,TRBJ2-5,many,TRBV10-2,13,CASSNNARETQYF,TGCGCCAGCAGTAACAATGCCAGGGAGACCCAGTACTTC
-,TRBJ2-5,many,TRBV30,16,CAWSMGWQRLAETQYF,TGTGCCTGGTCGATGGGATGGCAGAGATTAGCAGAGACCCAGTACTTC
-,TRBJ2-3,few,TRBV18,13,CASSISSQDTQYF,TGTGCCAGCTCAATTAGTTCCCAAGATACGCAGTATTTT
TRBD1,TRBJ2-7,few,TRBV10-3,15,CAISGGGQGAYEQYF,TGTGCCATCAGTGGGGGGGGACAGGGCGCCTACGAGCAGTACTTC
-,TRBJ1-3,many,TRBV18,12,CASSPADIAIYF,TGTGCCAGCTCACCCGCGGATATTGCCATATATTTT
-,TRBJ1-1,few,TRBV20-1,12,CSARTTSTEAFF,TGCAGTGCTCGGACAACGAGCACTGAAGCTTTCTTT
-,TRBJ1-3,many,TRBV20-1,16,CSARDGGRGDGNTIYF,TGCAGTGCTAGAGATGGGGGTCGAGGGGATGGAAACACCATATATTTT
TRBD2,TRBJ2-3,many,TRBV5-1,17,CASSWPLAGGSGDTQYF,TGCGCCAGCAGCTGGCCACTAGCGGGAGGTTCTGGAGATACGCAGTATTTT
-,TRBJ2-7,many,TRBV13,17,CASSSSPELRDTYEQYF,TGTGCCAGCAGCTCCTCCCCCGAGCTCCGGGACACCTACGAGCAGTACTTC
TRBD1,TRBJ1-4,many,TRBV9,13,CASGQAGSEKLFF,TGTGCCAGCGGACAGGCGGGGAGTGAAAAACTGTTTTTT
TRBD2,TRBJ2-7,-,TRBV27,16,CASSSLAGGRAYEQYF,TGTGCCAGCAGTTCGCTAGCGGGAGGTCGGGCCTACGAGCAGTACTTC
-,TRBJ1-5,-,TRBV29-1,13,CSGAGRWDQPQHF,TGCAGCGGGGCGGGGAGGTGGGATCAGCCCCAGCATTTT
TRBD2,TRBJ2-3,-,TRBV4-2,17,CASSQDLLPSGQDTQYF,TGTGCCAGCAGCCAAGATCTCCTCCCTAGCGGGCAAGATACGCAGTATTTT
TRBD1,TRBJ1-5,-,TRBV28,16,CASTDRARGSNQPQHF,TGTGCCAGCACAGACAGGGCCCGGGGCAGCAATCAGCCCCAGCATTTT
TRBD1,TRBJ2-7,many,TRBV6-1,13,CASAPGQGYEQYF,TGTGCCAGTGCCCCGGGACAGGGATACGAGCAGTACTTC
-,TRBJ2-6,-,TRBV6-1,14,CASRGATGANVLTF,TGTGCCAGCCGCGGGGCGACTGGGGCCAACGTCCTGACTTTC
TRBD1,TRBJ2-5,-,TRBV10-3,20,CAISDDLGTGSPVAQETQYF,TGTGCCATCAGTGACGATCTCGGGACAGGGTCCCCTGTCGCCCAAGAGACCCAGTACTTC
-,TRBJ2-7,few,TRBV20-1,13,CSARQGGTYEQYF,TGCAGTGCTAGACAGGGCGGGACCTACGAGCAGTACTTC
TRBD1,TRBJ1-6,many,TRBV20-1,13,CSATGGRNSPLHF,TGCAGTGCGACAGGGGGTAGGAATTCACCCCTCCACTTT
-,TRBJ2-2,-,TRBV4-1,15,CASSQDGRGTGELFF,TGCGCCAGCAGCCAAGATGGGCGGGGCACCGGGGAGCTGTTTTTT
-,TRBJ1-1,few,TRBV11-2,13,CASSLRLPLEAFF,TGTGCCAGCAGCTTAAGGCTTCCCCTTGAAGCTTTCTTT
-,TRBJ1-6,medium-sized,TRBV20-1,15,CSARDLAPGASPLHF,TGCAGTGCTAGAGATCTCGCACCGGGGGCTTCACCCCTCCACTTT
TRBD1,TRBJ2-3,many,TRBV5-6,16,CASSPQTGIGPDTQYF,TGTGCCAGCAGCCCTCAGACAGGGATAGGGCCAGATACGCAGTATTTT
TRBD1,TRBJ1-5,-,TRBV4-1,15,CASSRTTGVYQPQHF,TGCGCCAGCAGCCGCACTACAGGGGTGTACCAGCCCCAGCATTTT
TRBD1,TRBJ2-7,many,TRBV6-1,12,CAGGQGAYEQYF,TGTGCCGGTGGACAGGGGGCATACGAGCAGTACTTC
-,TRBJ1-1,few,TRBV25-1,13,CASSGGGWSEAFF,TGTGCCAGCAGTGGAGGCGGGTGGAGTGAAGCTTTCTTT
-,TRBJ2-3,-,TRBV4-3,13,CASSQDLVPPQYF,TGCGCCAGCAGCCAAGATCTGGTTCCCCCCCAGTATTTT
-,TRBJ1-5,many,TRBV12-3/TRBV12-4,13,CASSSTAITPQHF,TGTGCCAGCAGCTCGACAGCTATCACGCCCCAGCATTTT
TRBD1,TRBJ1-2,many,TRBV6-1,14,CASSRTGSFYGYTF,TGTGCCAGCAGCCGGACAGGGTCCTTCTATGGCTACACCTTC
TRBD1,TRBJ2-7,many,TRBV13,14,CASSRRQGAGEQYF,TGTGCCAGCAGCCGTCGACAGGGGGCTGGCGAGCAGTACTTC
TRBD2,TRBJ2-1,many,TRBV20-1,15,CSADLLAGERNEQFF,TGCAGTGCTGACCTTCTAGCGGGAGAACGCAATGAGCAGTTCTTC
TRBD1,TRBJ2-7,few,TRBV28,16,CASTKYRQGYPNEQYF,TGTGCCAGCACCAAATACCGACAGGGTTACCCCAACGAGCAGTACTTC
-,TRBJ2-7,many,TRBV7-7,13,CASSLAATGEQYF,TGTGCTAGCAGCTTAGCAGCGACAGGCGAGCAGTACTTC
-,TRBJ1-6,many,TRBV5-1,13,CASSLESDSPLHF,TGCGCCAGCAGCTTGGAATCTGATTCACCCCTCCACTTT
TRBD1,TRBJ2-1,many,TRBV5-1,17,CASSLTVRDRGLNEQFF,TGCGCCAGCAGCTTGACAGTACGGGACAGGGGTCTCAATGAGCAGTTCTTC
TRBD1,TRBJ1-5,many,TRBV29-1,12,CSVAGGEGPQHF,TGCAGCGTTGCAGGGGGTGAAGGGCCCCAGCATTTT
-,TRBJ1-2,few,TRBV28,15,CASSLSALANYGYTF,TGTGCCAGCAGTTTATCAGCCTTAGCTAACTATGGCTACACCTTC
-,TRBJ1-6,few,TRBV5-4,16,CASSLNRNRANSPLHF,TGTGCCAGCAGCTTGAATAGGAACAGGGCAAATTCACCCCTCCACTTT
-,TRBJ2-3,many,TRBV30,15,CAWSVGDPGTDTQYF,TGTGCCTGGAGTGTAGGTGACCCGGGCACAGATACGCAGTATTTT
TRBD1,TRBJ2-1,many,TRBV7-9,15,CASSTPGQGANEQFF,TGTGCCAGCAGCACCCCGGGACAGGGGGCAAATGAGCAGTTCTTC
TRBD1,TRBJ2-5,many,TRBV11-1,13,CASSRDRGETQYF,TGTGCCAGCAGCCGCGACAGGGGGGAGACCCAGTACTTC